This TCR beta chain came from a study of cytomegalovirus exposure and HLA in healthy donors. The CDR3 is 14 amino acids. The V gene's germline CDR1 is ENHRY and CDR2 SYGVKD. The V gene end was trimmed by 6 bases and the J gene end by 7 bases; junction bases not matched to a gene: 5. This clone has a single count. TCRdb keeps only in-frame clones here, not all; method: immunoSEQ multiplex PCR. This table holds about 50,000 clones, about 90% found once. Material for sequencing was PBMCs. The clonotype originates from a man aged 18 to 29 in good health and CMV-seronegative. This chain joins TRBV10-3 and TRBJ1-4, with TRBD1 matching over 10 bases. The CDR3: CAIREDRGLEKLFF. The DNA of the CDR3 is TGTGCCATCAGGGAAGACAGGGGGCTTGAAAAACTGTTTTTT.